Each of the 12 T cell receptor beta chains below was sequenced from the same sample in a study of T cell responses to AZD1222 COVID-19 vaccine. The repertoire was sequenced with immunoSEQ multiplex PCR; TCRdb's copy has only in-frame clones and lacks some. The data hold 140,000 to 150,000 clones, with 70% to 90% observed a single time. This sample comprised peripheral blood, obtained on day 0 of AZD1222 vaccination. These receptors were taken from an adult in good health.

V is TRBV14 and J is TRBJ2-7; the match to TRBD2 covers 13 bases. Germline V gives CDR1 SGHDN, CDR2 FVKESK. This CDR3 spans 15 amino acids. The J segment lost 5 bases and the V segment lost 2 bases, leaving 3 bases of the junction unmatched. The CDR3 spells CASSQWTSGGNEQYF. The CDR3 DNA is TGTGCCAGCAGCCAATGGACTAGCGGGGGCAACGAGCAGTACTTC. The full variable domain, rest sourced from reference TRBV14 and TRBJ2-7, is EAGVTQFPSHSVIEKGQTVTLRCDPISGHDNLYWYRRVMGKEIKFLLHFVKESKQDESGMPNNRFLAERTGGTYSTLKVQPAELEDSGVYFCASSQWTSGGNEQYFGPGTRLTVT.

V and J are TRBV29-1 and TRBJ1-1; the D gene is possibly TRBD1 (6 bases). The CDR3 totals 13 residues. V was cut by 4 bases and J by 4 bases, with 13 bases left in between. Germline V gives CDR1 SQVTM, CDR2 ANQGSEA. The CDR3 DNA is TGCAGCGTTGCGGGGGGGCCTATCACTGAAGCTTTCTTT. Protein product: CSVAGGPITEAFF.

This sequence joins TRBV15 and TRBJ1-2; 8 nucleotides agree with TRBD1. The CDR3 length is 15 residues. Germline assignment: CDR1 LNHNV and CDR2 YYDKDF (reference sequence). J lost 4 bases, V lost 2 bases, and 6 bases had no gene match. CDR3 region: CATSRLQGAAYGYTF. CDR3 sequence (DNA): TGTGCCACCAGCAGACTCCAGGGGGCAGCCTATGGCTACACCTTC.

This chain links TRBV5-1 with TRBJ1-1, with D unresolved. The CDR3 extends over 14 amino acids. Germline V lookup: CDR1 SGHRS, CDR2 YFSETQ. V lost 5 bases, J lost 0 bases, and 11 bases lay in between. CDR3 nucleotides: TGCGCCAGCAGTAACCCGACCATGAACACTGAAGCTTTCTTT. It specifies CASSNPTMNTEAFF.

The V gene is TRBV5-1, the J gene TRBJ2-3; the D gene is possibly TRBD1 (6 bases). This CDR3 is built from 16 residues. Germline V gene lookup returns CDR1 SGHRS and CDR2 YFSETQ. V was shortened by 4 bases and J by 3 bases, with 18 bases between the two germline ends. The CDR3 loop is CASSPRGGELTDTQYF. CDR3 sequence (DNA): TGCGCCAGCAGCCCGAGAGGGGGAGAGTTGACAGATACGCAGTATTTT.

This sequence joins TRBV7-9 and TRBJ1-1, with D perhaps TRBD1 (6 bases). V dropped 5 bases and J dropped 1 base, with 8 bases sitting between them. Germline lookup yields CDR1 SEHNR and CDR2 FQNEAQ (reference sequence). This CDR3 spans 13 amino acids. The CDR3 reads CASSQQGNTEAFF. CDR3 coding DNA: TGTGCCAGCAGCCAACAGGGGAACACTGAAGCTTTCTTT.

This chain connects TRBV5-1 to TRBJ1-1, with TRBD1 as a possible D gene (6 bases). Per germline, CDR1 SGHRS and CDR2 YFSETQ. This CDR3 is built from 17 residues. V shed 2 bases and J shed 1 base, with 18 bases lying between them. The chain's CDR3 is CASSLAGALAGNTEAFF. The DNA for the CDR3 is TGCGCCAGCAGCTTAGCAGGGGCCCTAGCTGGGAACACTGAAGCTTTCTTT.

This clone appeared once. This sequence joins TRBV19 and TRBJ2-5, with 9 positions matching TRBD2. The CDR3 runs 17 residues. Looked up from germline, CDR1 is LNHDA and CDR2 is SQIVND (reference sequence). With V trimmed by 4 bases and J by 0 bases, 9 bases remained unmatched. The CDR3 region is CASSTGTSWGNQETQYF. CDR3 nucleotides: TGTGCCAGTAGTACGGGGACTAGCTGGGGGAACCAAGAGACCCAGTACTTC.

The genes are TRBV7-9 and TRBJ1-2; D is unclear. Trimming removed 5 bases from V and 5 bases from J, with 9 bases in between. Germline loops: CDR1 SEHNR, CDR2 FQNEAQ (reference sequence). CDR3 length: 12 residues. The CDR3 nucleotides read TGTGCCAGCAGCATTGAGCGGTATGGCTACACCTTC. Its protein product is CASSIERYGYTF.

The rearrangement uses TRBV4-2 and TRBJ1-4; 8 positions match TRBD1. Germline assignment: CDR1 LGHNA and CDR2 YNFKEQ. The CDR3 runs to 16 residues. The ends lost 2 bases at V and 2 bases at J; junction bases unmatched: 4. CDR3 nucleotides: TGTGCCAGCAGCCAACCCCAGGGGGCCACTAATGAAAAACTGTTTTTT. Encoded protein: CASSQPQGATNEKLFF.

The chain combines TRBV21-1 with TRBJ2-3; TRBD1 is the table's D call and was not checked against the DNA. TRBV21-1 is flagged as a pseudogene. The CDR3 loop spans 17 amino acids. CDR3 loop: CAKRTEPQIDSTDTQYF. The CDR3 DNA sequence: TGTGCCAAGAGGACAGAGCCCCAAATAGATAGCACAGATACGCAGTATTTT.

The rearrangement links TRBV28 to TRBJ1-1; no clear D gene. The CDR3 is made up of 12 amino acids. Trimming took 2 bases from V and 6 from J, leaving 7 bases between them. CDR1 is MDHEN and CDR2 is SYDVKM in the germline V gene. The CDR3 spells CASSLIRAEAFF. CDR3 bases: TGTGCCAGCAGTTTAATTAGGGCTGAAGCTTTCTTT.